A selection of T cell receptor beta chains follows, all from one sample in a study of T cells in Graves' hyperthyroidism and ophthalmopathy. TCRdb re-called the multiplex PCR reads with MiXCR, one entry per CDR3 protein. The table has roughly 500,000 distinct CDR3 sequences, approximately 44% seen once; the top ten hold 15% to 20%. The material sequenced was peripheral blood or thyroid tissue (not recorded which). The receptors were gathered from an adult woman with Graves' disease, either hyperthyroidism or ophthalmopathy (not recorded which). Both conserved end residues are part of each CDR3. Clone size, where shown, is once, few, many, or a class for clones that have expanded.

v_call	j_call	clone_size	cdr3_aa
TRBV5-6	TRBJ1-1	many	CASSGGQENTEAFF
TRBV7-2	TRBJ2-2	NA	CASSAPGGELFF
TRBV2	TRBJ2-3	NA	CASSEVTDTQYF
TRBV7-9	TRBJ1-2	NA	CASSQVGGSDYGYTF
TRBV7-9	TRBJ2-7	many	CASSPTGLPHEQYF
TRBV24-1	TRBJ2-7	NA	CATGRDSSNYEQYF
TRBV5-1	TRBJ2-7	many	CASSVTDSYEQYF
TRBV5-1	TRBJ1-3	NA	CASSQTGTARNTIYF
TRBV9	TRBJ2-7	many	CASSGGRGWEQYF
TRBV12-3/TRBV12-4	TRBJ2-7	many	CASSSGAYYEQYF
TRBV10-2	TRBJ1-6	NA	CASSDGWKSPLHF
TRBV14	TRBJ2-7	NA	CASSQVPLREQYF
TRBV10-3	TRBJ2-7	NA	CAISESAAFSKADEQYF
TRBV28	TRBJ1-5	few	CASSWGGVGVGSQPQHF
TRBV20-1	TRBJ1-2	many	CSARGDGYTF
TRBV12-3/TRBV12-4	TRBJ2-5	NA	CASSLAGGEATQYF
TRBV29-1	TRBJ2-5	NA	CSARQGRQETQYF
TRBV2	TRBJ2-7	many	CASGGVAVSSYEQYF
TRBV10-3	TRBJ2-5	NA	CAIINDQETQYF
TRBV29-1	TRBJ2-5	few	CSVGAGGLETQYF
TRBV5-1	TRBJ2-6	NA	CASQKIGSGANVLTF
TRBV11-2	TRBJ2-7	many	CASSLDPGHEQYF
TRBV7-9	TRBJ1-1	many	CASSIRQGPAEAFF
TRBV5-1	TRBJ1-6	many	CASSFHRDSPLHF
TRBV29-1	TRBJ2-7	many	CSVETSDSYEQYF
TRBV29-1	TRBJ2-7	NA	CSVVLREQYF
TRBV2	TRBJ1-2	NA	CASSSTGGQSYTF
TRBV12-5	TRBJ2-6	many	CASGSSGANVLTF
TRBV19	TRBJ1-5	NA	CASKPGQSINQPQHF
TRBV10-3	TRBJ2-2	NA	CAIRGLAGGDPNTGELFF
TRBV20-1	TRBJ2-5	NA	CSARGLVPSGAKETQYF
TRBV20-1	TRBJ1-2	NA	CSARDRQANYGYTF
TRBV10-3	TRBJ1-1	NA	CAISEGPGLNTEAFF
TRBV5-1	TRBJ2-1	few	CASSLLTGDEQFF
TRBV6-5	TRBJ1-5	many	CASSDTNLGLGLNQPQHF
TRBV20-1	TRBJ2-7	many	CSARASGRLYEQYF
TRBV6-6	TRBJ1-1	NA	CASRGTGGGWAFF
TRBV19	TRBJ1-3	many	CASRTIPEEGTSGNTIYF
TRBV7-8	TRBJ1-1	NA	CASAMGTEAFF
TRBV7-6	TRBJ1-1	many	CASSSFMNTEAFF
TRBV7-2	TRBJ2-5	few	CASSQRTGVKETQYF
TRBV3-1	TRBJ1-5	NA	CASSQGWGTLSNQPQHF
TRBV29-1	TRBJ2-7	once	CSVMVTANYEQYF
TRBV20-1	TRBJ1-6	once	CSASPGQGVRRPLHF
TRBV7-9	TRBJ2-7	NA	CASSPREGGGYEQYF
TRBV5-1	TRBJ1-2	many	CASSPRDRRDGYTF
TRBV24-1	TRBJ2-2	NA	CAASDWDSGELFF
TRBV6-4	TRBJ1-5	many	CASRTRGGQPQHF
TRBV5-5	TRBJ2-7	many	CASSRYLGAGITYEQYF
TRBV9	TRBJ1-1	NA	CASSVGAGTMDEAFF
TRBV19	TRBJ1-1	many	CASSTTGAPTEAFF
TRBV25-1	TRBJ1-4	NA	CACSARPSRTQGEKLFF
TRBV28	TRBJ2-5	NA	CASSFPAGEETQYF